These T cell receptor beta chains were read from a single sample in a study of T cell responses to AZD1222 COVID-19 vaccine. Measured with immunoSEQ multiplex PCR; TCRdb has only the in-frame clones, and not every one. The sample consists of about 110,000 clones, roughly 92% of them appearing once. The sequenced sample was peripheral blood, obtained 28 days after the second AZD1222 dose. The receptors stem from an adult who received the AZD1222 COVID-19 vaccine. The CDR3 runs from the conserved cysteine through the conserved F or W. The D gene is left open where the match is weak. Clone size appears in some rows only: once, few, many, or a class for an expanded clone.

size: NA
V: TRBV6-2/TRBV6-3
D: NA
J: TRBJ1-1
CDR3: CASSYEWGRGTEAFF
DNA: TGTGCCAGCAGTTACGAGTGGGGGCGCGGTACTGAAGCTTTCTTT

size: NA
V: TRBV19
D: NA
J: TRBJ2-7
CDR3: CASSSPGGATYEQYF
DNA: TGTGCCAGTAGTAGCCCCGGGGGCGCGACCTACGAGCAGTACTTC

size: NA
V: TRBV18
D: NA
J: TRBJ1-5
CDR3: CASSPQGYNQPQHF
DNA: TGTGCCAGCTCACCGCAGGGGTACAATCAGCCCCAGCATTTT

size: once
V: TRBV11-1
D: NA
J: TRBJ1-2
CDR3: CASSPGGGRSYGYTF
DNA: TGTGCCAGCAGCCCCGGAGGAGGAAGATCCTATGGCTACACCTTC

size: few
V: TRBV27
D: NA
J: TRBJ1-2
CDR3: CASSLFAGRGYTF
DNA: TGTGCCAGCAGTTTATTCGCGGGACGGGGCTACACCTTC

size: NA
V: TRBV5-1
D: TRBD1
J: TRBJ1-4
CDR3: CASSWGQGLEKLFF
DNA: TGCGCCAGCAGCTGGGGACAGGGCCTTGAAAAACTGTTTTTT

size: NA
V: TRBV19
D: TRBD1
J: TRBJ1-5
CDR3: CASGGTGGNNQPQHF
DNA: TGTGCCAGTGGAGGAACAGGGGGCAACAATCAGCCCCAGCATTTT

size: NA
V: TRBV4-1
D: NA
J: TRBJ1-2
CDR3: CASSQADGSNYGYTF
DNA: TGCGCCAGCAGCCAAGCAGACGGATCTAACTATGGCTACACCTTC

size: NA
V: TRBV11-2
D: NA
J: TRBJ1-4
CDR3: CASSQDPEKLFF
DNA: TGTGCCAGCAGCCAAGACCCCGAAAAACTGTTTTTT

size: NA
V: TRBV30
D: NA
J: TRBJ2-5
CDR3: CAWRGGARETQYF
DNA: TGTGCCTGGAGAGGGGGGGCCCGGGAGACCCAGTACTTC

size: NA
V: TRBV10-3
D: NA
J: TRBJ2-5
CDR3: CAISGDDRETQYF
DNA: TGTGCCATCAGCGGGGACGACCGGGAGACCCAGTACTTC

size: NA
V: TRBV19
D: TRBD2
J: TRBJ2-7
CDR3: CASSLAGGSYEQYF
DNA: TGTGCCAGTAGTCTAGCGGGGGGTTCCTACGAGCAGTACTTC

size: NA
V: TRBV3-1/TRBV3-2
D: NA
J: TRBJ2-1
CDR3: CASSRTGTGPQFF
DNA: TGTGCCAGCAGCCGGACCGGGACTGGCCCGCAGTTCTTC

size: NA
V: TRBV10-3
D: TRBD2
J: TRBJ2-5
CDR3: CAISAREGQETQYF
DNA: TGTGCCATCAGTGCGCGGGAGGGGCAAGAGACCCAGTACTTC

size: NA
V: TRBV5-4
D: NA
J: TRBJ1-1
CDR3: CASSAKTRLNTEAFF
DNA: TGTGCCAGCAGCGCCAAAACCCGTCTGAACACTGAAGCTTTCTTT

size: NA
V: TRBV9
D: NA
J: TRBJ1-1
CDR3: CATHRVLSTEAFF
DNA: TGTGCCACCCACAGGGTGCTTAGCACTGAAGCTTTCTTT

size: NA
V: TRBV2
D: TRBD1
J: TRBJ1-5
CDR3: CASRAGTDHQPQHF
DNA: TGTGCCAGCAGAGCAGGGACAGACCATCAGCCCCAGCATTTT

size: NA
V: TRBV6-2/TRBV6-3
D: NA
J: TRBJ1-2
CDR3: CASSYSRQDGYTF
DNA: TGTGCCAGCAGTTACTCGAGGCAGGACGGCTACACCTTC

size: NA
V: TRBV15
D: NA
J: TRBJ1-4
CDR3: CATSRDPPAVIGRATNEKLFF
DNA: TGTGCCACCAGCAGAGATCCCCCGGCTGTCATCGGGAGGGCAACTAATGAAAAACTGTTTTTT

size: medium-sized
V: TRBV3-1/TRBV3-2
D: TRBD1
J: TRBJ2-7
CDR3: CASKADRAYEQYF
DNA: TGTGCCAGCAAAGCGGACAGGGCATACGAGCAGTACTTC

size: NA
V: TRBV6-5
D: NA
J: TRBJ1-3
CDR3: CASRDRLSGNTIYF
DNA: TGTGCCAGCAGAGACAGGCTCTCTGGAAACACCATATATTTT